This T cell receptor beta chain was sequenced in a study of STAT5B mutations in CD4+ large granular lymphocyte leukemia. This CDR3 contains 14 residues. J gave up 4 bases and V 5 bases, and 7 bases lay outside the gene matches. The germline CDR1 and CDR2 sequences are SGHTA and FQGNSA. Only one count was recorded for this clone. The target antigen is unknown. Measured with immunoSEQ multiplex PCR; TCRdb has only the in-frame clones, and not every one. Altogether around 33,000 clones are present, less than 80% being singletons, with the ten largest covering 2.5% to 3%. Controls came from buffy coats of healthy blood donors. General study points: Data were not HLA-matched across samples.

The source of this sequence is a human donor in good health. The sample taken for sequencing was CD4+ T cells from blood buffy coats. The rearrangement uses TRBV7-2 and TRBJ1-1; 7 positions agree with TRBD1. In nucleotides, the CDR3 is TGTGCCAGCAGCCCCCTACAGGGGAGCACTGAAGCTTTCTTT. It yields the protein CASSPLQGSTEAFF. Full variable domain (missing parts from reference TRBV7-2 and TRBJ1-1): GAGVSQSPSNKVTEKGKDVELRCDPISGHTALYWYRQSLGQGLEFLIYFQGNSAPDKSGLPSDRFSAERTGGSVSTLTIQRTQQEDSAVYLCASSPLQGSTEAFFGQGTRLTVV.